Presented here are 28 T cell receptor beta chains from one specimen sequenced in a study of cytomegalovirus exposure and HLA in healthy donors. With 60 Vbeta and 13 Jbeta primers, the PCR was carried out. Sequencing was performed with immunoSEQ multiplex PCR; in TCRdb, only in-frame clones are kept and a portion is missing. The table includes about 120,000 clones, roughly 69% detected once. Sequencing input: PBMCs. These TCRs come from a woman in her 40s in good health and CMV-seropositive.

The genes are TRBV19 and TRBJ2-7, with TRBD1 identical over 9 bases. CDR1 LNHDA and CDR2 SQIVND come from the germline V gene (reference sequence). This CDR3 comprises 14 residues. V dropped 4 bases and J dropped 2; count of bases not matched to a gene: 3. CDR3: CASSRDRVAYEQYF. In DNA, the CDR3 is TGTGCCAGTAGTAGGGACAGGGTCGCCTACGAGCAGTACTTC.

This sequence joins TRBV18 and TRBJ2-6, with D maybe TRBD2 (6 bases). Deletions cut 3 bases from V and 0 bases from J, with 9 bases between. The germline gives CDR1 KGHSH, CDR2 LQKENI. There are 16 residues in the CDR3. The CDR3 region is CASSPGRSSGANVLTF. The DNA of the CDR3 is TGTGCCAGCTCACCGGGGAGGAGCTCTGGGGCCAACGTCCTGACTTTC.

In regard to this clone: Other DNA variants within this sample encode the same CDR3. The chain joins TRBV7-2 to TRBJ2-7, with TRBD1 matching over 10 bases. V trimming: 5 bases; J trimming: 4 bases; junction bases outside the gene matches: 5. CDR1 and CDR2 from the germline V gene are SGHTA and FQGNSA. CDR3 length equals 14 residues. CDR3 sequence (DNA): TGTGCCAGCAGCCGGGACAGGGGTTCGTACGAGCAGTACTTC. Residues: CASSRDRGSYEQYF.

The chain has TRBV7-4 and TRBJ1-5; TRBD1 matches 7 bases. Germline V gene lookup returns CDR1 SGHVT and CDR2 SQSDAQ. This CDR3 has 16 residues. V dropped 3 bases and J dropped 4; count of bases not matched to a gene: 9. The CDR3 protein is CASSFRGVGPNQPQHF. The CDR3 region has the DNA TGTGCCAGCAGCTTCAGGGGGGTGGGGCCTAATCAGCCCCAGCATTTT.

This clone has more than one count but fewer than ten. The chain has TRBV5-1 and TRBJ2-3, with D maybe TRBD2 (6 bases). The CDR3 covers 15 residues. V lost 4 bases, J lost 0 bases, and 12 bases lay in between. CDR1 and CDR2 (germline): SGHRS, YFSETQ. DNA of the CDR3: TGCGCCAGCAGCACGGGGGAGTTTAGCACAGATACGCAGTATTTT. The encoded protein is CASSTGEFSTDTQYF.

The chain joins TRBV11-2 to TRBJ2-1; 12 positions match TRBD2. The CDR3 has 15 amino acids. J lost 9 bases, V lost 5 bases, and 8 bases had no gene match. Germline CDR1 and CDR2: SGHAT and FQNNGV. CDR3 DNA: TGTGCCAGCAGCCAGACTAGCGGGGGCATTCTTGAGCAGTTCTTC. Its translation: CASSQTSGGILEQFF. The full variable domain, completed using reference TRBV11-2 and TRBJ2-1, is EAGVAQSPRYKIIEKRQSVAFWCNPISGHATLYWYQQILGQGPKLLIQFQNNGVVDDSQLPKDRFSAERLKGVDSTLKIQPAKLEDSAVYLCASSQTSGGILEQFFGPGTRLTVL.

The rearrangement joins TRBV6-1 to TRBJ2-2; 11 nucleotides align to TRBD1. This CDR3 comprises 18 residues. Germline V gene sequence: CDR1 MNHNS, CDR2 SASEGT. Germline trimming cut 2 bases from V and 7 bases from J; bases unmatched to any gene: 12. The CDR3, as DNA: TGTGCCAGCAGTGAAACTCCCGGGACAGGGGGGATCGGCGGGGAGCTGTTTTTT. Protein sequence: CASSETPGTGGIGGELFF.

The V call is TRBV2, the J call TRBJ1-4, with 7 bases identical to TRBD1. V shed 6 bases and J 5 bases; nucleotides not matched to a gene: 6. The CDR3 totals 14 residues. Germline V gene sequence: CDR1 SNHLY, CDR2 FYNNEI. CDR3 in amino acids: CASSQGGANEKLFF. The CDR3 DNA follows: TGTGCCAGCAGCCAAGGGGGCGCGAATGAAAAACTGTTTTTT.

The rearrangement joins TRBV4-2 to TRBJ2-3, with 12 positions matching TRBD2. The CDR3 contains 19 residues. V lost 0 bases and J lost 0; bases outside the gene matches: 7. Per germline, CDR1 LGHNA and CDR2 YNFKEQ. CDR3 in amino acids: CASSQDPSGGALSTDTQYF. The CDR3 nucleotides read TGTGCCAGCAGCCAAGATCCTAGCGGGGGGGCCCTTAGCACAGATACGCAGTATTTT.

Only one count was recorded for this clone. The chain employs TRBV11-2 and TRBJ2-5, with a tentative D call TRBD2 (6 bases). This CDR3 is built from 14 residues. V was cut by 2 bases and J by 2 bases, with 9 bases left in between. CDR1 SGHAT and CDR2 FQNNGV come from the germline V gene. CDR3 sequence (DNA): TGTGCCAGCAGCTTATTCGGAGGGCAAGAGACCCAGTACTTC. It translates to CASSLFGGQETQYF.

This clone was observed a handful of times. The V call is TRBV19, the J call TRBJ2-4; D possibly corresponds to TRBD2 (5 bases). This CDR3 is built from 13 residues. The germline V and J ends were trimmed by 6 bases and 9 bases, with 15 bases remaining between them. The germline gives CDR1 LNHDA, CDR2 SQIVND (reference sequence). CDR3 amino acids: CASSGERVTIQYF. The CDR3 nucleotides are TGTGCCAGTAGCGGGGAAAGGGTGACCATTCAGTACTTC.

V is TRBV2 and J is TRBJ1-3; 8 nucleotides align to TRBD1. The J segment lost 2 bases and the V segment lost 3 bases, leaving 6 bases of the junction unmatched. This CDR3 is 16 amino acids long. In germline, CDR1 is SNHLY, CDR2 FYNNEI. The CDR3 DNA reads as TGTGCCAGCAGTGACGGGCAGGGGGCAGCTGGAAACACCATATATTTT. Translated, it gives CASSDGQGAAGNTIYF.

The chain combines TRBV2 with TRBJ2-7; possibly TRBD1 for D (6 bases). Germline CDR1 is SNHLY and CDR2 is FYNNEI. This CDR3 contains 18 residues. Trimming took off 7 bases at V and 3 bases at J, with 28 bases between the two ends. CDR3 protein: CASNPKGVGRREYYEQYF. The CDR3 DNA reads as TGTGCCAGCAATCCGAAGGGGGTAGGCAGAAGAGAATACTACGAGCAGTACTTC.

This chain connects TRBV4-1 to TRBJ1-5; D not resolved. The CDR3 contains 14 residues. CDR1 is MGHRA, CDR2 YSYEKL, per germline. V shed 0 bases and J shed 6 bases, with 9 bases lying between them. As DNA, the CDR3 is TGCGCCAGCAGCCAAGATCGGGTGGGTCAGCCCCAGCATTTT. It is translated as CASSQDRVGQPQHF.

The chain carries TRBV2 and TRBJ2-2, with TRBD2 matching over 9 bases. The CDR3 runs to 16 residues. Germline V gene sequence: CDR1 SNHLY, CDR2 FYNNEI. J lost 2 bases, V lost 5 bases, and 6 bases had no gene match. For the CDR3, the DNA is TGTGCCAGCAGTCGAGGACTAGCGTCCAACACCGGGGAGCTGTTTTTT. Translated: CASSRGLASNTGELFF.

This clone was seen more than once but under ten times. The rearrangement uses TRBV7-9 and TRBJ2-5; the D gene is possibly TRBD2 (5 bases). V lost 6 bases and J lost 1, with 9 bases in between. This CDR3 is built from 13 residues. Germline values: CDR1 SEHNR, CDR2 FQNEAQ (reference sequence). The CDR3 DNA sequence: TGTGCCAGCAGTCGGGGAAGCCAAGAGACCCAGTACTTC. Its protein is CASSRGSQETQYF.

Only a few counts were recorded for this clone. The gene calls are TRBV7-9 and TRBJ1-2, with D unclear. This CDR3 comprises 14 residues. V gave up 5 bases and J gave up 5 bases, with 15 bases separating them. Germline V gene data show CDR1 as SEHNR and CDR2 as FQNEAQ (reference sequence). The DNA of the CDR3 is TGTGCCAGCAGCCAATTAATGGGCGGGTATGGCTACACCTTC. Translating it yields CASSQLMGGYGYTF. The complete variable domain, with remaining parts taken from reference TRBV7-9 and TRBJ1-2, reads DTGVSQNPRHKITKRGQNVTFRCDPISEHNRLYWYRQTLGQGPEFLTYFQNEAQLEKSRLLSDRFSAERPKGSFSTLEIQRTEQGDSAMYLCASSQLMGGYGYTFGSGTRLTVV.

This sequence joins TRBV13 and TRBJ2-2; no clear D. This CDR3 is built from 15 residues. With 4 bases removed from V and 3 bases from J, the gap between germline ends came to 12 bases. Looked up from germline, CDR1 is PRHDT and CDR2 is FYEKMQ (reference sequence). CDR3 loop: CASSYSDIDTGELFF. In DNA form, the CDR3 reads TGTGCCAGCAGCTATTCTGACATCGACACCGGGGAGCTGTTTTTT.

The chain couples TRBV5-4 to TRBJ1-4, with D possibly TRBD1 on 5 matching bases. Trimming took 4 bases from V and 7 from J, leaving 17 bases between them. This CDR3 has 15 amino acids. In germline, CDR1 is SGHNT, CDR2 YYREEE (reference sequence). CDR3 region: CASSRGGGASEKLFF. For the CDR3, the DNA is TGTGCCAGCAGCCGAGGCGGAGGGGCAAGTGAAAAACTGTTTTTT.

This chain joins TRBV11-2 and TRBJ1-2; possible D gene TRBD1, 6 bases. This CDR3 is built from 15 residues. V was shortened by 7 bases and J by 8 bases, with 23 bases between the two germline ends. Germline values: CDR1 SGHAT, CDR2 FQNNGV. CDR3 in amino acids: CASTFSAGGPGGYTF. CDR3 coding DNA: TGTGCCAGCACCTTTTCCGCGGGGGGGCCGGGAGGCTACACCTTC.

CDR3 DNA sequence: TGCGCCAGCAGTCCCCGGGACAGCCCCGATACGACCCTCTACACTGAAGCTTTCTTT. It specifies CASSPRDSPDTTLYTEAFF. The chain is built from TRBV23-1 and TRBJ1-1; TRBD1 agrees at 7 bases. TRBV23-1 is recorded as an ORF, its role being uncertain. The V gene end was trimmed by 4 bases and the J gene end by 3 bases; junction bases not matched to a gene: 20. This CDR3 has 19 residues.

The chain carries TRBV14 and TRBJ1-4; D is unresolved. The CDR3 is 15 amino acids. Trimming left V 4 bases short and J 5 bases short, with 14 bases between. Germline loops: CDR1 SGHDN, CDR2 FVKESK. The CDR3 reads CASSPRRGENEKLFF. In nucleotides, the CDR3 is TGTGCCAGCAGCCCCCGTCGGGGAGAGAATGAAAAACTGTTTTTT.

The J gene is TRBJ1-1, the V gene TRBV18; tentatively, D is TRBD1 (6 bases). Germline V gene lookup returns CDR1 KGHSH and CDR2 LQKENI. CDR3 length: 13 amino acids. Trimming left V 5 bases short and J 4 bases short, with 11 bases between. The CDR3 sequence: CASSYTGTTEAFF. The CDR3 DNA follows: TGTGCCAGCTCATATACAGGGACCACTGAAGCTTTCTTT.

V and J are TRBV13 and TRBJ2-1, with TRBD2 identical over 8 bases. Per the germline V gene, CDR1 is PRHDT and CDR2 is FYEKMQ (reference sequence). The CDR3 spans 15 residues. J was trimmed by 4 bases and V by 4 bases; bases with no gene match: 6. CDR3 nucleotides: TGTGCCAGCAGCTCCGCTAGCGGGCGATACAATGAGCAGTTCTTC. Translation: CASSSASGRYNEQFF.

This clone appeared a single time. The CDR3 here is CASSHQRGWDGYTF. As DNA, the CDR3 is TGTGCCAGCAGCCATCAACGCGGGTGGGATGGCTACACCTTC. The chain combines TRBV7-9 with TRBJ1-2; D not certain. The V gene lost 5 bases and the J gene lost 6 bases, with 16 bases spanning the gap. This CDR3 comprises 14 residues. Germline CDR1 is SEHNR and CDR2 is FQNEAQ (reference sequence).

On this clone: Other DNA sequences of this sample code for an identical CDR3. This chain uses TRBV6-5 with TRBJ2-7; 12 bases are shared with TRBD1. J was trimmed by 5 bases and V by 9 bases; bases with no gene match: 11. This CDR3 contains 15 residues. Germline V gene lookup returns CDR1 MNHEY and CDR2 SVGAGI. CDR3 sequence (DNA): TGTGCCAGTAGCCGCGGGACAGGGGGCGCCAACGAGCAGTACTTC. Its translation is CASSRGTGGANEQYF.

The chain has TRBV10-3 and TRBJ1-6, with 7 bases lining up with TRBD1. CDR1 is ENHRY and CDR2 is SYGVKD in the germline V gene. The CDR3 is made up of 15 amino acids. V was pared by 8 bases and J by 0 bases, with 4 bases of the junction left unmatched. CDR3 DNA sequence: TGTGCCATCCAAGACAGGGTCTCCTATAATTCACCCCTCCACTTT. It codes for CAIQDRVSYNSPLHF.

The chain joins TRBV7-9 to TRBJ2-7, with a possible D match to TRBD1 (5 bases). CDR1 is SEHNR and CDR2 is FQNEAQ in the germline V gene (reference sequence). The CDR3 spans 13 residues. V was clipped by 1 base and J by 5 bases, with 9 bases between them. Here the CDR3 reads CASSLDAGHEQYF. CDR3 bases: TGTGCCAGCAGCTTAGATGCAGGGCACGAGCAGTACTTC.